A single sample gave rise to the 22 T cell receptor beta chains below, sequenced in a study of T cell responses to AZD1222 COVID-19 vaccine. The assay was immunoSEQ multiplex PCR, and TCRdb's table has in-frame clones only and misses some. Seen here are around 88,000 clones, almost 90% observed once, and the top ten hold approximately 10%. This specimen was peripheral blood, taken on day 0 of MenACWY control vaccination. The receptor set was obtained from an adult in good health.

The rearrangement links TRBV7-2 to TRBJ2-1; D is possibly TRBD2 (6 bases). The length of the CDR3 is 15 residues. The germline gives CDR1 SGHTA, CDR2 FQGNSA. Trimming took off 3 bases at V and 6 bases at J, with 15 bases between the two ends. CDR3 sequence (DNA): TGTGCCAGCAGCTTGGCCCCCCAGGGAGGCAATGAGCAGTTCTTC. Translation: CASSLAPQGGNEQFF.

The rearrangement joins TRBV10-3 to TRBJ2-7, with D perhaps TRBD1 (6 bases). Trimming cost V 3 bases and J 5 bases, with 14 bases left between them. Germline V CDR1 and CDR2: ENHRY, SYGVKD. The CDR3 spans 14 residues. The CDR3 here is CAISEKQGPHEQYF. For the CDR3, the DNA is TGTGCCATCAGTGAAAAGCAGGGGCCCCACGAGCAGTACTTC.

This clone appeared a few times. The CDR3 sequence is CASSQDRGLEMGEQYF. The DNA for the CDR3 is TGCGCCAGCAGCCAAGATCGTGGACTAGAGATGGGTGAGCAGTACTTC. The genes are TRBV4-3 and TRBJ2-7, with 7 bases aligning to TRBD2. CDR1 is LGHNA and CDR2 is YSLEER in the germline V gene. V shed 0 bases and J 7 bases; nucleotides not matched to a gene: 12. This CDR3 contains 16 residues.

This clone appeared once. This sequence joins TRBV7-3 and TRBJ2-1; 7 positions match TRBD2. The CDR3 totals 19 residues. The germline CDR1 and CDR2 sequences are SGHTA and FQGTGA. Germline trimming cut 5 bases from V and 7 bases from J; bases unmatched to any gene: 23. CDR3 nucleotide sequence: TGTGCCAGCAGCCATCAGGAACCAAAGCGGGGCCATACTGTGAATGAGCAGTTCTTC. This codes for CASSHQEPKRGHTVNEQFF.

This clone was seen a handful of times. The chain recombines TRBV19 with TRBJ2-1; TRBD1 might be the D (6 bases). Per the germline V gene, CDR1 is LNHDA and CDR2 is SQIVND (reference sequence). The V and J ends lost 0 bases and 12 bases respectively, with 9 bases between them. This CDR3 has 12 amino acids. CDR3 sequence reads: CASSIEGRGQFF. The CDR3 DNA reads TGTGCCAGTAGTATAGAGGGCAGGGGGCAGTTCTTC.

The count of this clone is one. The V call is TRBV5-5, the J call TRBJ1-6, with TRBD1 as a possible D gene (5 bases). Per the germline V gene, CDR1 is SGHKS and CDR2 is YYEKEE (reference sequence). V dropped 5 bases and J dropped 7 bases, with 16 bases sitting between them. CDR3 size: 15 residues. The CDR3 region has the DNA TGTGCCAGCAGTTATTATGGGACGGAAAATTCACCCCTCCACTTT. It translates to CASSYYGTENSPLHF.

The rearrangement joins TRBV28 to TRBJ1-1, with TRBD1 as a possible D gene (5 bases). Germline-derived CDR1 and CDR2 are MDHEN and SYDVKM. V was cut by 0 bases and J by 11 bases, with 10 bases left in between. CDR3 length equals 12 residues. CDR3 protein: CASSLWGLFAFF. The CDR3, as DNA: TGTGCCAGCAGTTTATGGGGGCTGTTCGCTTTCTTT.

The CDR3 bases are TGTGCCAGCAGCTATGGCGCAGGGGGAGTGAACTATGGCTACACCTTC. Translated: CASSYGAGGVNYGYTF. V is TRBV7-9 and J is TRBJ1-2; 7 nucleotides agree with TRBD1. V lost 4 bases, J lost 2 bases, and 10 bases stayed unmatched. Looked up from germline, CDR1 is SEHNR and CDR2 is FQNEAQ (reference sequence). The length of the CDR3 is 16 residues.

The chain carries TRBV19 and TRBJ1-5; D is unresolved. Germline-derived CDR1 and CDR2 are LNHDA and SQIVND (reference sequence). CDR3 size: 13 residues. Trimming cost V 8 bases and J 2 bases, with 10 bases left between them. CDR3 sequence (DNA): TGTGCCAGTGGTCAGGATGGCAATCAGCCCCAGCATTTT. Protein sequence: CASGQDGNQPQHF.

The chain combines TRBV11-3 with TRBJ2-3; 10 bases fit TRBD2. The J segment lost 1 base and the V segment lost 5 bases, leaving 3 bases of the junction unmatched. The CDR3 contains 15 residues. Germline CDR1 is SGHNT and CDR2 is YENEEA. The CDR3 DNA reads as TGTGCCAGCAGCCCCGGGACTAGCGGCACAGATACGCAGTATTTT. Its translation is CASSPGTSGTDTQYF.

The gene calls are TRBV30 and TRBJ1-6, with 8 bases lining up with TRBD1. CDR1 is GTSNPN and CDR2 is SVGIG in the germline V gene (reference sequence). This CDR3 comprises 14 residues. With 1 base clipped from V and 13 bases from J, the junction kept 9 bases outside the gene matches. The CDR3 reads CAWSAGTGGGPLHF. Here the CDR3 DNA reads TGTGCCTGGAGTGCTGGGACAGGTGGAGGCCCCCTCCACTTT.

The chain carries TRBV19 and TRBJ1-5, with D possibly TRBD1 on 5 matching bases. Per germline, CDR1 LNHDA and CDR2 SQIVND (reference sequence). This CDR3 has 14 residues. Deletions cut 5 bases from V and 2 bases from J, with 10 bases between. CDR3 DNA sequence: TGTGCCAGTAGTCAGGACAATGGCAATCAGCCCCAGCATTTT. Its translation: CASSQDNGNQPQHF.

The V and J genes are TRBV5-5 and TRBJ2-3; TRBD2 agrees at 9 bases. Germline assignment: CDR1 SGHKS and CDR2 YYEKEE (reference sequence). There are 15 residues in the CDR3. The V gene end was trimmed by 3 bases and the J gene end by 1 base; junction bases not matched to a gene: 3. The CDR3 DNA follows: TGTGCCAGCAGCTCCCGGACTAGCGGCACAGATACGCAGTATTTT. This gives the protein CASSSRTSGTDTQYF.

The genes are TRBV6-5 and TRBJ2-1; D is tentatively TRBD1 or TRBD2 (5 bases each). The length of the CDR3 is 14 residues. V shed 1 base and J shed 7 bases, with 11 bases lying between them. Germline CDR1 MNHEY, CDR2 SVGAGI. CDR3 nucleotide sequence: TGTGCCAGCAGTTACTATGGGGGAAGGAATGAGCAGTTCTTC. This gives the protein CASSYYGGRNEQFF.

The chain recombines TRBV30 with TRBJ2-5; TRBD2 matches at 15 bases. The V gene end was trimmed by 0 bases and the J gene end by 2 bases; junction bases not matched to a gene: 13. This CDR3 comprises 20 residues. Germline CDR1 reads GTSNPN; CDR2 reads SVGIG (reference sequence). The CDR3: CAWSVGTSGGTYSSQETQYF. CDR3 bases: TGTGCCTGGAGTGTTGGGACTAGCGGGGGGACCTACTCCTCTCAAGAGACCCAGTACTTC.

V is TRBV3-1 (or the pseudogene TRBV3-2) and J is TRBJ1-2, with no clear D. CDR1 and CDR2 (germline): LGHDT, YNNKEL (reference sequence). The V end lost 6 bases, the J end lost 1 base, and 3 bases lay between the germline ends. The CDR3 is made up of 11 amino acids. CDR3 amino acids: CASSSNYGYTF. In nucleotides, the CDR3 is TGTGCCAGCAGTAGTAACTATGGCTACACCTTC.

The DNA for the CDR3 is TGCGCCAGCAGCTACAGGGGTGACACTGAAGCTTTCTTT. Translating it yields CASSYRGDTEAFF. This chain joins TRBV5-1 and TRBJ1-1; 7 nucleotides line up with TRBD1. The trim removed 3 bases at V and 3 bases at J, leaving 2 bases unmatched. The germline gives CDR1 SGHRS, CDR2 YFSETQ. This CDR3 is 13 amino acids long.

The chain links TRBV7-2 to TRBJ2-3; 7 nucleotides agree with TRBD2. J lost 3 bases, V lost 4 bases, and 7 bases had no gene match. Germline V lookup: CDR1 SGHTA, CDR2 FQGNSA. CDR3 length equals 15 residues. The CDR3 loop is CASSSRASGTDTQYF. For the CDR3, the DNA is TGTGCCAGCAGCTCAAGAGCTAGCGGAACAGATACGCAGTATTTT.

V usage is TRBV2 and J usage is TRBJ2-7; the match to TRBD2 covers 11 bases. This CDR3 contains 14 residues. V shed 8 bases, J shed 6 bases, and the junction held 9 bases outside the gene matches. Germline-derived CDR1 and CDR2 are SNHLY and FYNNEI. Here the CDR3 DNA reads TGTGCCAGCCAAATTAGCGGGGGGGCGGTCGAGCAGTACTTC. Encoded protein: CASQISGGAVEQYF.

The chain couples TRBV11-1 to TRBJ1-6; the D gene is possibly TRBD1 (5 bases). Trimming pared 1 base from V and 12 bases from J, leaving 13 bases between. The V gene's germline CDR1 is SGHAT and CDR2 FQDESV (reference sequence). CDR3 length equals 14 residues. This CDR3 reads CASSLGGRGRPLHF. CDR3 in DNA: TGTGCCAGCAGCTTAGGGGGACGGGGACGACCCCTCCACTTT.

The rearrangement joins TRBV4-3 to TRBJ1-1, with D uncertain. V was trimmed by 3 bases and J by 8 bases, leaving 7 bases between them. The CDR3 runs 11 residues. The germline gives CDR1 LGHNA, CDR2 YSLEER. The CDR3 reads CASSQGIEAFF. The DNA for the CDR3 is TGCGCCAGCAGCCAGGGTATCGAAGCTTTCTTT.

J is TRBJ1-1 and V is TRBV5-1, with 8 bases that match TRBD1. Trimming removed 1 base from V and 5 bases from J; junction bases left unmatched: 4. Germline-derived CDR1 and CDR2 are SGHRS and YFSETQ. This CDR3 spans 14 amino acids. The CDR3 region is CASSLSTGGTEAFF. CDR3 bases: TGCGCCAGCAGCTTGTCAACAGGGGGTACTGAAGCTTTCTTT.